This record covers a single TCR beta chain. How the authors handled the data: For nucleated cells, counts were estimated from reference gene primer amplification. Sequencing was performed with immunoSEQ multiplex PCR; in TCRdb, only in-frame clones are kept and a portion is missing. D and trimming were read from the DNA, whereas the V and J calls and clone size are those reported in that table. The sample holds about 250,000 clones, 75% to 90% seen once. The sample originates from a study of blood T cell repertoires in COVID-19. Study in general: Some COVID-19 samples were acute and others convalescent; all came from the United States, Italy and Spain.

Participants were aged roughly 18 to 90 years, lived in about two dozen US areas, and enrolled virtually. Participants reported their clinical history, and cohort assignment relied on those reports. The CDR3 consists of 17 residues. V was trimmed by 9 bases and J by 2 bases, leaving 23 bases between them. Germline assignment: CDR1 SGHTS and CDR2 YDEGEE. The clonotype originates from a woman under 40 with acute COVID-19. This sequence joins TRBV5-8 and TRBJ2-2, with D possibly TRBD1 on 5 matching bases. The sequenced sample consisted of PBMCs or T cells enriched from blood (not recorded which). The DNA of the CDR3 is TGTGCCACTGAACGCGGAACAGGAAGTTTTAACACCGGGGAGCTGTTTTTT. The encoded protein is CATERGTGSFNTGELFF. Combining the CDR3 with reference TRBV5-8 and TRBJ2-2 gives the whole variable domain EAGVTQSPTHLIKTRGQQATLRCSPISGHTSVYWYQQALGLGLQFLLWYDEGEERNRGNFPPRFSGRQFPNYSSELNVNALELEDSALYLCATERGTGSFNTGELFFGEGSRLTVL.